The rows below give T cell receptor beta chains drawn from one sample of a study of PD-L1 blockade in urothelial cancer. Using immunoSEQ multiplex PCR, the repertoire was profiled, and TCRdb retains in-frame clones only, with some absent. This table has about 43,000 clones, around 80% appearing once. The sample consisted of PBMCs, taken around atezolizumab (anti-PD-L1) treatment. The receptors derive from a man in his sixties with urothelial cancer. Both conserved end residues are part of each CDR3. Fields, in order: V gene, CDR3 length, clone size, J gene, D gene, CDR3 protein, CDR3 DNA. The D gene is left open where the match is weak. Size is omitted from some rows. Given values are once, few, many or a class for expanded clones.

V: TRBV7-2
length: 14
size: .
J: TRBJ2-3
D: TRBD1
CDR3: CASSPWDRGDTQYF
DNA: TGTGCCAGCAGCCCATGGGACAGGGGTGATACGCAGTATTTT

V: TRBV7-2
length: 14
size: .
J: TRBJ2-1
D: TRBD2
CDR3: CASSWTSGGDEQFF
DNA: TGTGCCAGCAGTTGGACTAGCGGGGGGGATGAGCAGTTCTTC

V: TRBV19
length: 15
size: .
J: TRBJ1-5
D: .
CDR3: CASSMDSYSNQPQHF
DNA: TGTGCCAGTAGTATGGACAGCTATAGCAATCAGCCCCAGCATTTT

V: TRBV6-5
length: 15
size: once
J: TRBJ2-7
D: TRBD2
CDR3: CASSYSGEGGSEQYF
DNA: TGTGCCAGCAGTTACTCTGGGGAGGGTGGGAGCGAGCAGTACTTC

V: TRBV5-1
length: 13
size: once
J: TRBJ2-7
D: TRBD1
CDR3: CASSADRVGEQYF
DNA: TGCGCCAGCAGCGCAGACAGGGTCGGGGAGCAGTACTTC

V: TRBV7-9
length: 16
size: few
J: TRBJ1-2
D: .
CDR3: CASTLGTAGENYGYTF
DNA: TGTGCCAGCACTCTCGGGACGGCAGGGGAAAACTATGGCTACACCTTC

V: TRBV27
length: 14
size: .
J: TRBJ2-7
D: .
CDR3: CASRETGSLYEQYF
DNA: TGTGCCAGCAGGGAGACAGGATCTCTCTACGAGCAGTACTTC

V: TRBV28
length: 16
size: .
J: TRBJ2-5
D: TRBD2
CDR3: CASSPLGGYGQETQYF
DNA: TGTGCCAGCAGCCCACTGGGGGGGTACGGTCAAGAGACCCAGTACTTC

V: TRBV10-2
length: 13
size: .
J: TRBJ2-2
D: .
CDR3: CASRHRETGELFF
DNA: TGCGCCAGCAGGCATCGGGAAACCGGGGAGCTGTTTTTT

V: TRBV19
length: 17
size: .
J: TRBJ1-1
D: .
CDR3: CASSTNPKQGGGTEAFF
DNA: TGTGCCAGTAGTACCAATCCTAAACAGGGAGGGGGCACTGAAGCTTTCTTT

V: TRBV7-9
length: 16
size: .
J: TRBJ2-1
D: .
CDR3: CASSAEQESSYNEQFF
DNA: TGTGCCAGCAGCGCAGAACAGGAAAGCTCCTACAATGAGCAGTTCTTC

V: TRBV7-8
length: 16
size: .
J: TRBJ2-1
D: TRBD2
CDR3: CASSLRRLALYNEQFF
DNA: TGTGCCAGCAGCTTACGCCGACTAGCACTCTACAATGAGCAGTTCTTC

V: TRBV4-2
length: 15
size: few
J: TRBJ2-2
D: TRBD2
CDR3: CASSPGLDAAGELFF
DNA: TGTGCCAGCAGCCCGGGACTAGACGCCGCCGGGGAGCTGTTTTTT

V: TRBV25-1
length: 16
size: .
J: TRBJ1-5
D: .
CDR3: CASSESISGINQPQHF
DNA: TGTGCCAGCAGTGAATCTATATCAGGGATCAATCAGCCCCAGCATTTT

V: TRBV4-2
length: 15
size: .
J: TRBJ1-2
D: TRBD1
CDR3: CASSQAGDSNYGYTF
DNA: TGTGCCAGCAGCCAAGCTGGGGACAGCAACTATGGCTACACCTTC

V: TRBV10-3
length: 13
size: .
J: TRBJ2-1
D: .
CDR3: CAIGTREDNEQFF
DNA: TGTGCCATCGGCACGAGAGAGGACAATGAGCAGTTCTTC

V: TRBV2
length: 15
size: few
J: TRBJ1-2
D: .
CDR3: CASSGRWGGSDGYTF
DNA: TGTGCCAGCAGTGGGCGGTGGGGAGGTTCAGATGGCTACACCTTC

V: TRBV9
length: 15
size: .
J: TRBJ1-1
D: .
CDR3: CASSVGVQKNTEAFF
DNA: TGTGCCAGCAGCGTAGGCGTACAGAAAAACACTGAAGCTTTCTTT

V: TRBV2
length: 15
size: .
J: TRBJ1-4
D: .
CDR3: CASSQQPGGDEKLFF
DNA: TGTGCCAGCAGTCAACAACCCGGGGGTGATGAAAAACTGTTTTTT

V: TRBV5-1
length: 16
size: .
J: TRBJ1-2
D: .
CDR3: CASSSPGGGSNYGYTF
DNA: TGCGCCAGCAGCTCCCCCGGCGGCGGATCTAACTATGGCTACACCTTC

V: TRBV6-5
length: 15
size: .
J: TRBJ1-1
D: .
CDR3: CASRPRLGQDTEAFF
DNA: TGTGCCAGCAGACCTAGGCTGGGTCAAGACACTGAAGCTTTCTTT

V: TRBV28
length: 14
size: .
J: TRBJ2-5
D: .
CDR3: CASSSGTTQETQYF
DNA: TGTGCCAGCAGCTCTGGGACAACCCAAGAGACCCAGTACTTC

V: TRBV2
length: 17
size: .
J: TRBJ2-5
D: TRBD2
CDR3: CASRTDRTSGKQETQYF
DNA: TGTGCCAGCAGAACAGATCGGACTAGCGGGAAACAAGAGACCCAGTACTTC

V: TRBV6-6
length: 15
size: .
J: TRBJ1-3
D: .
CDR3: CASRGRGLDGNTIYF
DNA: TGTGCCAGCAGGGGAAGGGGGTTAGACGGAAACACCATATATTTT

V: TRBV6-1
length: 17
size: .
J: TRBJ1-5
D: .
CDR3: CASSERIYGNSNQPQHF
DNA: TGTGCCAGCAGTGAAAGAATCTACGGGAATAGCAATCAGCCCCAGCATTTT

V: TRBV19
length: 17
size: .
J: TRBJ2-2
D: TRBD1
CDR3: CASSFTSGTGDTGELFF
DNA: TGTGCCAGTAGTTTCACTTCCGGGACAGGGGACACCGGGGAGCTGTTTTTT

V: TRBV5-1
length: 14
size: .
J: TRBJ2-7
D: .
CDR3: CASSFLDSFGEQYF
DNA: TGCGCCAGCAGCTTCCTCGACTCCTTCGGGGAGCAGTACTTC

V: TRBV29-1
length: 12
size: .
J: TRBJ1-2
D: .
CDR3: CSAARDDYGYTF
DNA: TGCAGCGCCGCCAGGGATGACTATGGCTACACCTTC

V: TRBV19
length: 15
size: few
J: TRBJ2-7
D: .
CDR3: CASSTQGGPVYEQYF
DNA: TGTGCCAGTAGTACACAAGGGGGTCCCGTCTACGAGCAGTACTTC

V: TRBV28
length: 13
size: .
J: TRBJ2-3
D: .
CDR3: CASSIGGTDTQYF
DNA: TGTGCCAGCAGTATAGGAGGCACAGATACGCAGTATTTT

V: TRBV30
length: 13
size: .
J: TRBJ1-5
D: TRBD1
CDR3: CAWTDRGDQPQHF
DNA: TGTGCCTGGACGGACAGGGGAGATCAGCCCCAGCATTTT

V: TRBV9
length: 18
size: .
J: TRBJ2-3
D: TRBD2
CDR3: CASSVTSGRALNTDTQYF
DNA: TGTGCCAGCAGCGTAACCAGCGGGAGGGCCCTAAACACAGATACGCAGTATTTT

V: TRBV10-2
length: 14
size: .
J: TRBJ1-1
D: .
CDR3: CASSDAVVAAEAFF
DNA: TGCGCCAGCAGTGATGCCGTCGTTGCGGCTGAAGCTTTCTTT

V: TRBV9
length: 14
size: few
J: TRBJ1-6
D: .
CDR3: CASSVDGLSAPLHF
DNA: TGTGCCAGCAGCGTAGACGGACTTTCGGCACCCCTCCACTTT

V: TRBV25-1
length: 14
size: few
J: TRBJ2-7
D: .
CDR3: CASSPAGGFYEQYF
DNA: TGTGCCAGCAGTCCCGCCGGGGGTTTCTACGAGCAGTACTTC

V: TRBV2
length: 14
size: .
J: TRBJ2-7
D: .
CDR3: CASRPMTGRNEQYF
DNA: TGTGCCAGCAGACCGATGACAGGGAGGAACGAGCAGTACTTC

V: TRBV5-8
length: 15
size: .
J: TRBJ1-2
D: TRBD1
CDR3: CASSLPGTGIYGYTF
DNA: TGTGCCAGCAGCTTGCCTGGGACAGGAATTTATGGCTACACCTTC

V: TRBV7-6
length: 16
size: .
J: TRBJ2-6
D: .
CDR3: CASSLERGSGANVLTF
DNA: TGTGCCAGCAGCTTAGAAAGGGGCTCTGGGGCCAACGTCCTGACTTTC

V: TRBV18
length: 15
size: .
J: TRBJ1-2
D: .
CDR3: CASSPDIQGRDGYTF
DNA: TGTGCCAGCTCACCGGATATACAGGGACGAGATGGCTACACCTTC

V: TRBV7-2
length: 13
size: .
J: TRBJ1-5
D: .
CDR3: CASSLSVYQPQHF
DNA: TGTGCCAGCAGCTTATCGGTATATCAGCCCCAGCATTTT

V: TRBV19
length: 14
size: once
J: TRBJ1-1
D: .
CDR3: CASTWGRGGTEAFF
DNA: TGTGCCAGTACCTGGGGGAGGGGAGGAACTGAAGCTTTCTTT

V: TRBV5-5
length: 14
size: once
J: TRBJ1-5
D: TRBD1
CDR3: CASSLTGDTQPQHF
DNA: TGTGCCAGCAGCCTGACAGGGGACACTCAGCCCCAGCATTTT

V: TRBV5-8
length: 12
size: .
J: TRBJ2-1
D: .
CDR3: CASSLAYNEQFF
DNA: TGTGCCAGCAGCCTAGCCTACAATGAGCAGTTCTTC

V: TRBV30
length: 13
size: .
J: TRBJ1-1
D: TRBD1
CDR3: CAWGDRGRTEAFF
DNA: TGTGCCTGGGGGGACAGGGGGAGGACTGAAGCTTTCTTT

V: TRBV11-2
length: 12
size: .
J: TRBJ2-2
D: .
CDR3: CASSQGSGELFF
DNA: TGTGCCAGCAGCCAGGGCTCCGGGGAGCTGTTTTTT